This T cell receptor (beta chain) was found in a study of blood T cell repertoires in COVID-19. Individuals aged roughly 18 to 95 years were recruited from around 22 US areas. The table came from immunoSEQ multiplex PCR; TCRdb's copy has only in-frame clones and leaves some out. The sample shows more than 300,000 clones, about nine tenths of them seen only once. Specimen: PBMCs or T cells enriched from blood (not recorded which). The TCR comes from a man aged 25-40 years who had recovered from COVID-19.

DNA for the CDR3: TGCAGTGCCATAAGACAGTATGGCTACACCTTC. This gives the protein CSAIRQYGYTF. The V and J genes are TRBV20-1 and TRBJ1-2; TRBD1 might be the D (5 bases). Trimming took 6 bases from V and 5 from J, leaving 10 bases between them. Germline V gives CDR1 DFQATT, CDR2 SNEGSKA (reference sequence). This CDR3 spans 11 amino acids.